Sequencing of this T cell receptor (beta chain) was carried out in a study of T cells after yellow fever vaccination. This clonotype was seen a single time. The J segment lost 2 bases and the V segment lost 4 bases, leaving 7 bases of the junction unmatched. In germline, CDR1 is LGHNA, CDR2 YSLEER. This CDR3 is 15 amino acids long. The 5'RACE template-switching step produced TCR cDNA and added a universal primer site and UMIs. Using its own MiXCR run on the 5' RACE reads, TCRdb lists one record per CDR3 protein. In the table there are 450,000 to 550,000 distinct CDR3 sequences, 20% to 25% of which are singletons.

Here the sequenced sample was PBMCs, taken 21 days after the first yellow fever vaccination. The chain links TRBV4-3 to TRBJ2-5; TRBD1 agrees at 7 bases. The source of this sequence is a man aged 18 to 30 who received the YFV17D yellow fever vaccine. CDR3 sequence (DNA): TGCGCCAGCAGCCGAACCGGGACAGCACAAGAGACCCAGTACTTC. Protein sequence: CASSRTGTAQETQYF.